This note documents a single T cell receptor beta chain sequence. The sample originates from a study of blood T cell repertoires in COVID-19. For the study at large: From T cells, B-cell-depleted T cells, or PBMCs came the material, which was cDNA or gDNA.

Those who participated ranged in age from about 18 to 95 years and resided in about two dozen US areas. Participants were placed into cohorts based on the clinical history they reported. Original data processing: Reference gene primer amplification in the assay estimated nucleated cell counts. Generated by immunoSEQ multiplex PCR, the TCRdb table keeps only in-frame clones and is missing some. The DNA gave D and trimming, while V, J and clone size come from that table. There are 210,000 or so clones in the sample; 75% to 90% occur only once, and about 4% lies in the top ten. The length of the CDR3 is 12 residues. The germline V and J ends were trimmed by 5 bases and 9 bases, with 11 bases remaining between them. CDR1 and CDR2 (germline): SGHTA, FQGTGA.

The TCR sequence derives from a woman aged 25 to 39 who had been exposed to COVID-19. The chain uses TRBV7-3 and TRBJ2-1; unclear D gene. The sequencing sample was made of PBMCs or T cells enriched from blood (not recorded which). The chain's CDR3 is CASSPAGGEQFF. In DNA, the CDR3 is TGTGCCAGCAGCCCAGCCGGCGGTGAGCAGTTCTTC.